This TCR beta chain originates from a study of tumor-infiltrating lymphocytes in primary liver carcinoma. Overall study findings and caveats: Lesser overlap characterized tumor-adjacent and tumor-blood pairs relative to tumor region pairs.

This clonotype was picked up a small number of times. Its antigen is not identified. A read error may produce the germline difference seen at one junction end. Both blood RNA, taken from unsorted whole blood, and germline DNA were extracted. The collection of four milliliters of peripheral blood preceded surgery. This CDR3 comprises 16 residues. CDR1 and CDR2 (germline): SEHNR, FQNEAQ (reference sequence). The template, roughly 510 ng total RNA, yielded TCR beta cDNA made with a constant-region primer. Nested multiplex PCR, run for three rounds with slightly modified ARM-PCR, yielded TCR beta libraries. Primers for the first two PCR rounds were TRBV1-TRBV30 forward primers and a C-beta reverse primer (about 9 cycles per round). TCRdb reprocessed the multiplex PCR reads with MiXCR, giving one entry per CDR3 protein. The table records 300,000 to 350,000 distinct CDR3 sequences, about two thirds of them present only once.

This TCR derives from a man aged 40-49 years with primary liver carcinoma and hepatitis B virus infection. The gene calls are TRBV7-9 and TRBJ1-1; D is uncertain. Sequences were obtained from peripheral blood. The CDR3 here is CASSVDGGPKNTEAFF. In DNA, the CDR3 is TGTGCTAGCAGCGTAGATGGTGGCCCGAAGAACACTGAGGCTTTCTTT. Using reference TRBV7-9 and TRBJ1-1 for the parts outside the CDR3, the full variable domain is DTGVSQNPRHKITKRGQNVTFRCDPISEHNRLYWYRQTLGQGPEFLTYFQNEAQLEKSRLLSDRFSAERPKGSFSTLEIQRTEQGDSAMYLCASSVDGGPKNTEAFFGQGTRLTVV.